This T cell receptor (beta chain) was obtained from a study of cytomegalovirus exposure and HLA in healthy donors. The PCR made use of 60 Vbeta and 13 Jbeta primers. Only in-frame clones appear in the TCRdb table, and some are missing; sequencing was by immunoSEQ multiplex PCR. Seen here are 150,000 to 200,000 clones, 65% to 80% observed once, and the top ten hold more than 3%. Trimming took off 9 bases at V and 2 bases at J, with 17 bases between the two ends. This CDR3 has 15 residues. From germline, CDR1 is LNHDA and CDR2 SQIVND (reference sequence). This TCR derives from a male donor in good health and CMV-seronegative. This chain joins TRBV19 and TRBJ1-5, with D perhaps TRBD1 (5 bases). Sequences were obtained from PBMCs. CDR3 in DNA: TGTGCCAGCACGGGGGGAGGGAGTGGCAATCAGCCCCAGCATTTT. Translating gives CASTGGGSGNQPQHF.